Listed below are T cell receptor beta chains from one sample, sequenced in a study of cytomegalovirus exposure and HLA in healthy donors. TCRdb keeps only in-frame clones here, not all; method: immunoSEQ multiplex PCR. The repertoire holds 63,000 or so clones, with just under 80% as singletons. Specimen: PBMCs. These receptors were taken from a woman in her 30s in good health and CMV-seronegative. CDR3s include the opening cysteine and the closing phenylalanine or tryptophan. D genes are given only for firm matches. For some rows the clone size is stated as once, few or many, or as a class when expanded; others skip it.

D: TRBD1
J: TRBJ2-7
size: NA
V: TRBV10-3
CDR3: CAISEGTGGAEQYF
DNA: TGTGCCATCAGTGAGGGGACAGGGGGTGCCGAGCAGTACTTC

D: NA
J: TRBJ2-7
size: NA
V: TRBV6-1
CDR3: CASSRLGSDYEQYF
DNA: TGTGCCAGCAGTAGGCTCGGGTCCGACTACGAGCAGTACTTC

D: TRBD1
J: TRBJ1-6
size: NA
V: TRBV7-2
CDR3: CASSLQGQLYNSPLHF
DNA: TGTGCCAGCAGCCTTCAGGGACAGTTGTATAATTCACCCCTCCACTTT

D: NA
J: TRBJ1-5
size: NA
V: TRBV2
CDR3: CASSKGAPPGSQPQHF
DNA: TGTGCCAGCAGTAAAGGGGCCCCCCCGGGAAGTCAGCCCCAGCATTTT

D: TRBD1
J: TRBJ2-7
size: NA
V: TRBV7-2
CDR3: CASSSDRGNSYEQYF
DNA: TGTGCCAGCAGCTCAGACAGGGGGAACTCCTACGAGCAGTACTTC

D: NA
J: TRBJ2-7
size: few
V: TRBV6-5
CDR3: CASKQGPYEQYF
DNA: TGTGCCAGCAAACAGGGCCCCTACGAGCAGTACTTC

D: TRBD1
J: TRBJ1-2
size: few
V: TRBV19
CDR3: CASRETGGDYGYTF
DNA: TGTGCCAGTAGGGAGACAGGGGGCGACTATGGCTACACCTTC

D: NA
J: TRBJ2-7
size: NA
V: TRBV7-2
CDR3: CASSSSGTGIREQYF
DNA: TGTGCCAGCAGCTCCTCGGGAACAGGGATCCGCGAGCAGTACTTC

D: NA
J: TRBJ2-5
size: once
V: TRBV11-2
CDR3: CASSFRLGVVQGETQYF
DNA: TGTGCCAGCAGCTTCCGACTAGGGGTGGTACAAGGAGAGACCCAGTACTTC

D: TRBD2
J: TRBJ2-1
size: NA
V: TRBV5-4
CDR3: CASSFGLAGDGEQFF
DNA: TGTGCCAGCAGCTTCGGGCTAGCGGGAGATGGTGAGCAGTTCTTC